Shown below are 7 T cell receptor beta chains from a single sample sequenced in a study of blood T cell repertoires in COVID-19. Assay used: immunoSEQ multiplex PCR; TCRdb lists only in-frame clones, some missing. The sample includes 450,000 or so clones, around nine tenths of them seen just once. The material sequenced was peripheral blood. These receptors originate from a middle-aged woman with COVID-19, enrolled during active disease.

CDR3 bases: TGTGCCAGCAGCCCGACCGACTTATATGGCTACACCTTC. This gives the protein CASSPTDLYGYTF. This chain connects TRBV7-9 to TRBJ1-2; unclear D gene. Germline CDR1 is SEHNR and CDR2 is FQNEAQ (reference sequence). V was trimmed by 5 bases and J by 5 bases, leaving 12 bases between them. The CDR3 is made up of 13 amino acids.

The chain uses TRBV28 and TRBJ1-6, with 7 bases matching TRBD1. The CDR3 totals 14 residues. The J segment lost 7 bases and the V segment lost 5 bases, leaving 5 bases of the junction unmatched. Germline V CDR1 and CDR2: MDHEN, SYDVKM. Here the CDR3 reads CASSPSTGNSPLHF. CDR3 sequence (DNA): TGTGCCAGCAGTCCATCGACAGGGAATTCACCCCTCCACTTT.

V usage is TRBV15 and J usage is TRBJ2-7; 15 bases match TRBD2. Per germline, CDR1 LNHNV and CDR2 YYDKDF (reference sequence). The CDR3 has 16 amino acids. V was clipped by 8 bases and J by 6 bases; unmatched bases: 11. This CDR3 reads CATGRTSGRASGEQYF. For the CDR3, the DNA is TGTGCCACCGGAAGGACTAGCGGGAGGGCCTCGGGCGAGCAGTACTTC.

There are a few counts of this clone. The chain uses TRBV7-2 and TRBJ2-1; TRBD2 aligns across 11 bases. Trimming took 5 bases from V and 7 from J; bases not matched to a gene: 7. The CDR3 consists of 15 residues. In germline, CDR1 is SGHTA, CDR2 FQGNSA. The CDR3, as DNA: TGTGCCAGCAGCCCCATAGCGGGGGGGAAGAATGAGCAGTTCTTC. Amino acid sequence: CASSPIAGGKNEQFF.

The V gene is TRBV27, the J gene TRBJ2-7; perhaps TRBD1 as D (5 bases). Between the trimmed V and J ends, which lost 5 bases and 6 bases, there was a span of 20 bases. The CDR3 sequence is 15 residues long. CDR1 is MNHEY, CDR2 SMNVEV, per germline (reference sequence). DNA for the CDR3: TGTGCCAGCAGTCAAGGACACGGCCGATACAGCGAGCAGTACTTC. It translates to CASSQGHGRYSEQYF.

This chain joins TRBV3-1 (or the pseudogene TRBV3-2) and TRBJ1-5, with D possibly being TRBD1 (6 bases). V was shortened by 2 bases and J by 3 bases, with 11 bases between the two germline ends. Germline V gene sequence: CDR1 LGHDT, CDR2 YNNKEL (reference sequence). The length of the CDR3 is 15 residues. The CDR3 here is CASSQHRVPNQPQHF. The CDR3 DNA follows: TGTGCCAGCAGCCAACACAGGGTTCCCAATCAGCCCCAGCATTTT.

This clone has only one observation. The CDR3 is CASSPAVQTNEKLFF. CDR3 nucleotides: TGTGCCAGCAGTCCCGCGGTCCAAACTAATGAAAAACTGTTTTTT. The chain employs TRBV2 and TRBJ1-4; D is ambiguous. CDR3 size: 15 residues. V shed 5 bases and J shed 1 base, with 11 bases lying between them. Germline CDR1 SNHLY, CDR2 FYNNEI.